A selection of T cell receptor beta chains follows, all from one sample in a study of T-cell memory formation after mild COVID-19. TCRdb independently ran MiXCR on the 5' RACE reads; one entry per CDR3 protein. Among fewer than 550,000 distinct CDR3 sequences listed, about 19% were seen once. Sequenced: PBMCs or a T cell subset sorted from them (not recorded which). The receptors come from an adult woman who had mild COVID-19 (a few samples of this study predate the infection). Cell type and time point are not known. Each CDR3 is given with its conserved first and last residue. A D gene is named only where the DNA matches it firmly. Where a row states a size, it is once, few, many or the class of an expanded clone; other rows omit it.

>TRBJ1-6|TRBD1|few|TRBV20-1
CSAHKQGDSPLHF
TGCAGTGCACACAAACAGGGGGATTCACCCCTCCACTTT
>TRBJ2-3|NA|few|TRBV5-1
CASRARLIRDTQYF
TGCGCCAGCAGGGCACGGCTTATACGAGATACGCAGTATTTT
>TRBJ2-7|TRBD2|NA|TRBV29-1
CSVETASGTYEQYF
TGCAGCGTTGAAACGGCTAGCGGGACCTACGAGCAGTACTTC
>TRBJ2-7|NA|NA|TRBV9
CASSGSNRERAYEQYF
TGTGCCAGCAGTGGCTCCAACAGGGAGCGGGCCTACGAGCAGTACTTC
>TRBJ2-7|NA|NA|TRBV4-1
CASSQLGSYEQYF
TGCGCCAGCAGCCAGTTGGGATCCTACGAGCAGTACTTC
>TRBJ2-3|NA|few|TRBV24-1
CATSVREPGDTQYF
TGTGCCACCAGTGTTAGGGAACCCGGCGATACGCAGTATTTT
>TRBJ1-6|TRBD1|NA|TRBV3-1
CASSSRQGRFTSPLHF
TGTGCCAGCAGCTCCCGACAGGGACGTTTTACTTCACCCCTCCACTTT
>TRBJ1-2|TRBD1|once|TRBV6-2/TRBV6-3
CASMGFRDRGDYGYTF
TGTGCCAGCATGGGATTTCGGGACAGGGGAGACTATGGCTACACCTTC
>TRBJ2-7|TRBD1|few|TRBV20-1
CSARAPGQLTYEQYF
TGCAGTGCTAGAGCGCCGGGACAGCTCACCTACGAGCAGTACTTC
>TRBJ1-3|NA|few|TRBV20-1
CSARHAGAGNTIYF
TGCAGTGCTAGACACGCTGGGGCTGGAAACACCATATATTTT
>TRBJ2-1|TRBD2|NA|TRBV29-1
CSVEENPIGLAGGSSYNEQFF
TGCAGCGTTGAAGAAAACCCCATTGGACTAGCGGGAGGCAGCTCCTACAATGAGCAGTTCTTC
>TRBJ2-2|NA|once|TRBV30
CAWSTNTGELFF
TGTGCCTGGTCAACGAACACCGGGGAGCTGTTTTTT
>TRBJ1-3|NA|few|TRBV6-6
CASSYSPLSGNTIYF
TGTGCCAGCAGTTACAGTCCCCTCTCTGGAAACACCATATATTTT
>TRBJ2-7|NA|few|TRBV5-6
CASSPDDF
TGTGCCAGCAGCCCGGATGACTTC
>TRBJ1-1|NA|few|TRBV24-1
CATRNDGNTEAFF
TGTGCCACCCGGAACGATGGGAACACTGAAGCTTTCTTT
>TRBJ1-1|NA|NA|TRBV4-1
CASSQVRNRVNTEAFF
TGCGCCAGCAGCCAAGTCAGGAACAGGGTGAACACTGAAGCTTTCTTT
>TRBJ2-7|NA|NA|TRBV9
CASSKNQLAAGSTYEQYF
TGTGCCAGCAGCAAAAACCAACTAGCCGCCGGGAGCACCTACGAGCAGTACTTC
>TRBJ2-3|NA|NA|TRBV29-1
CSVEDYLTDTQYF
TGCAGCGTTGAAGATTATCTCACAGATACGCAGTATTTT
>TRBJ1-2|TRBD1|few|TRBV20-1
CSATGQVEGYTF
TGCAGTGCTACAGGACAGGTGGAGGGCTACACCTTC
>TRBJ2-1|TRBD1|NA|TRBV7-9
CASSPTGGSNNEQFF
TGTGCCAGCAGCCCAACAGGGGGCTCCAACAATGAGCAGTTCTTC
>TRBJ2-7|NA|few|TRBV30
CAWSVGGFTYEQYF
TGTGCCTGGAGTGTAGGGGGGTTCACCTACGAGCAGTACTTC
>TRBJ1-1|TRBD1|NA|TRBV2
CASIDREIEAFF
TGTGCCAGCATCGACAGGGAAATCGAAGCTTTCTTT
>TRBJ1-4|NA|few|TRBV6-1
CASTEGASNEKLFF
TGTGCCAGCACCGAGGGAGCAAGTAATGAAAAACTGTTTTTT
>TRBJ2-7|NA|many|TRBV20-1
CSSYDPKLGYEQYF
TGCAGTTCCTATGATCCTAAGTTGGGCTACGAGCAGTACTTC
>TRBJ2-3|TRBD1|NA|TRBV27
CASSLSRQGQATDTQYF
TGTGCCAGCAGTTTATCCCGACAGGGGCAGGCGACAGATACGCAGTATTTT
>TRBJ2-5|TRBD2|few|TRBV12-3/TRBV12-4
CASSLGLAGTQETQYF
TGTGCCAGCAGTTTGGGACTAGCGGGGACCCAAGAGACCCAGTACTTC